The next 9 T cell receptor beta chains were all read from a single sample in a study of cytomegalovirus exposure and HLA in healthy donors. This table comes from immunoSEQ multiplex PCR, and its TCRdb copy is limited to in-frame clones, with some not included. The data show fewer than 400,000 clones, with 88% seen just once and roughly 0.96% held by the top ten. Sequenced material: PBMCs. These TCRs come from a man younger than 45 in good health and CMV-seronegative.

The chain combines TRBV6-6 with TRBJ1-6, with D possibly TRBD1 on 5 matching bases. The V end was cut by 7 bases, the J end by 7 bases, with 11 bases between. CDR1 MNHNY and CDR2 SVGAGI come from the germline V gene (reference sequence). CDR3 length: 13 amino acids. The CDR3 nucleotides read TGTGCCAGCAATCAGGGTCTCAATTCACCCCTCCACTTT. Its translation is CASNQGLNSPLHF.

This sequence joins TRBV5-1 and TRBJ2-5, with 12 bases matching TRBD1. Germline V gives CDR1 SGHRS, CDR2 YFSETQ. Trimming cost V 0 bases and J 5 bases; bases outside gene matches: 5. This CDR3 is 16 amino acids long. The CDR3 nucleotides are TGCGCCAGCAGCTTGGCCGGGACAGGGGGCGGTGAGACCCAGTACTTC. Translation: CASSLAGTGGGETQYF. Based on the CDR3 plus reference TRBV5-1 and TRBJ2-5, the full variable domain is KAGVTQTPRYLIKTRGQQVTLSCSPISGHRSVSWYQQTPGQGLQFLFEYFSETQRNKGNFPGRFSGRQFSNSRSEMNVSTLELGDSALYLCASSLAGTGGGETQYFGPGTRLLVL.

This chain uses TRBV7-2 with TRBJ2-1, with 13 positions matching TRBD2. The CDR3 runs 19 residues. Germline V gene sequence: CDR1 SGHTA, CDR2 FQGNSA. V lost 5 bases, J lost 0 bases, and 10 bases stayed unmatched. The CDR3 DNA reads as TGTGCCAGCAGCAAGACTAGCGGGGGGTTACTCCGCTCCTACAATGAGCAGTTCTTC. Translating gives CASSKTSGGLLRSYNEQFF.

CDR3 in amino acids: CASSYLGDRTYNEQFF. For the CDR3, the DNA is TGTGCCAGCAGTTACTTGGGGGACAGGACCTACAATGAGCAGTTCTTC. This chain uses TRBV6-5 with TRBJ2-1; 8 nucleotides align to TRBD1. Trimming removed 1 base from V and 2 bases from J; junction bases left unmatched: 4. The CDR3 totals 16 residues. CDR1 is MNHEY, CDR2 SVGAGI, per germline.

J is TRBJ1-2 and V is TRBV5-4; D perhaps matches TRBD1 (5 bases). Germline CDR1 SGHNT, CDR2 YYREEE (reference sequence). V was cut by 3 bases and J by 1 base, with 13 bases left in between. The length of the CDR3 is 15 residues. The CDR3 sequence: CASSSITGYNYGYTF. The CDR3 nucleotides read TGTGCCAGCAGCTCAATTACAGGTTATAACTATGGCTACACCTTC. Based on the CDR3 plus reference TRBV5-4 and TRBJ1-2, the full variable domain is ETGVTQSPTHLIKTRGQQVTLRCSSQSGHNTVSWYQQALGQGPQFIFQYYREEENGRGNFPPRFSGLQFPNYSSELNVNALELDDSALYLCASSSITGYNYGYTFGSGTRLTVV.

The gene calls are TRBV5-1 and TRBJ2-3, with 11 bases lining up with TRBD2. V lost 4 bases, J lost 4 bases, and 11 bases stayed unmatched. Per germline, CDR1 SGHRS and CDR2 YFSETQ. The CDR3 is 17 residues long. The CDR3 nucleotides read TGCGCCAGCAGCGAGCGTACTAGCGGGGGCCCTTCAGATACGCAGTATTTT. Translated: CASSERTSGGPSDTQYF.

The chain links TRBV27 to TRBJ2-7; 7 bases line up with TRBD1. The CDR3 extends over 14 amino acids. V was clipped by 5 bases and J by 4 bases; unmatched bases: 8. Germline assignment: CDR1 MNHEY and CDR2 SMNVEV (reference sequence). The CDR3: CASSPTGTGYEQYF. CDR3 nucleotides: TGTGCCAGCAGTCCGACAGGGACCGGGTACGAGCAGTACTTC.

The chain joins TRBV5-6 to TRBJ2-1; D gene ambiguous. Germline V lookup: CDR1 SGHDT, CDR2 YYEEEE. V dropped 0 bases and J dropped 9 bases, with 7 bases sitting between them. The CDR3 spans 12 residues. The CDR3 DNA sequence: TGTGCCAGCAGCTTGGAACCGAGTGAGCAGTTCTTC. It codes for CASSLEPSEQFF.

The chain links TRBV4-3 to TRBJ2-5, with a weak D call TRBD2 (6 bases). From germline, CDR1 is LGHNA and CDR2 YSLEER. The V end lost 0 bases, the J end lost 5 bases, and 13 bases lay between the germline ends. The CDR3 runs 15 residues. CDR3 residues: CASSQDRGGGETQYF. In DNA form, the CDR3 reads TGCGCCAGCAGCCAAGACCGAGGTGGAGGGGAGACCCAGTACTTC.